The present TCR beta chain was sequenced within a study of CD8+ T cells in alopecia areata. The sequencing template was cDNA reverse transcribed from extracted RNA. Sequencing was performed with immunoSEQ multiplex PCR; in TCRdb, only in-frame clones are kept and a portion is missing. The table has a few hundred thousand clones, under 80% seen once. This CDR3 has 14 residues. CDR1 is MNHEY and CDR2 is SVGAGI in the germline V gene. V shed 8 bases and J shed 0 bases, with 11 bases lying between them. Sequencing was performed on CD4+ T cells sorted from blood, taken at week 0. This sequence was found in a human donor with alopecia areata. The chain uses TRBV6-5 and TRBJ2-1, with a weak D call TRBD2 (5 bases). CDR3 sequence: CASRRSSSYNEQFF. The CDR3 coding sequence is TGTGCCAGCCGGAGGTCTTCCTCCTACAATGAGCAGTTCTTC.